What follows are 26 T cell receptor beta chains derived from one specimen sequenced in a study of regulatory T cells in long-lasting Graves disease. Library construction for TCR beta used iRepertoire HTBI primers and Arm-PCR of CDR3 regions. Each CDR3 protein gets one entry after TCRdb re-called the multiplex PCR reads with MiXCR. Seen here are 400,000 to 500,000 distinct CDR3 sequences, over 14% observed once, and the top ten hold about 7.8%. The sample's time point: newly diagnosed GD, antithyroid drugs for less than 3 months. PBMCs were the source of the RNA used for TCR sequencing. These same data were also listed under a study on T cells in Graves' hyperthyroidism and ophthalmopathy.

Sequencing used peripheral blood mononuclear cells (PBMCs), obtained at new diagnosis, from a patient treated with antithyroid drugs. The receptors shown here come from a woman between 40 and 50 years old with Graves disease.

This chain uses TRBV30 with TRBJ2-7; D is possibly TRBD2 (6 bases). The V end lost 1 base, the J end lost 4 bases, and 8 bases lay between the germline ends. The V gene's germline CDR1 is GTSNPN and CDR2 SVGIG (reference sequence). The CDR3 is 12 residues long. The CDR3 sequence: CAWSGGDYEQYF. Here the CDR3 DNA reads TGTGCCTGGAGTGGGGGGGATTACGAGCAGTACTTC.

This clonotype was counted many times. J is TRBJ1-2 and V is TRBV11-3, with D perhaps matching TRBD1 (5 bases). V shed 5 bases and J shed 8 bases, with 21 bases lying between them. Germline CDR1 reads SGHNT; CDR2 reads YENEEA. CDR3 size: 15 residues. This CDR3 is CASSLRQLGPMGYTF. CDR3 DNA sequence: TGTGCCAGCAGCCTAAGACAGCTCGGCCCTATGGGCTACACCTTC.

This clonotype has ten or more counts. The genes are TRBV11-3 and TRBJ2-1; a weak D match, TRBD2 (5 bases). V was trimmed by 5 bases and J by 4 bases, leaving 15 bases between them. From germline, CDR1 is SGHNT and CDR2 YENEEA. This CDR3 has 15 residues. The CDR3 loop is CASSPEISAYNEQFF. Written as DNA, the CDR3 is TGTGCCAGCAGCCCAGAAATTAGCGCGTACAATGAGCAGTTCTTC.

The chain links TRBV4-1 to TRBJ1-1; D uncertain. Trimming took off 1 base at V and 4 bases at J, with 10 bases between the two ends. The CDR3 loop spans 14 amino acids. The V gene's germline CDR1 is MGHRA and CDR2 YSYEKL. This chain's CDR3 is CASSQGGAGTEAFF. The DNA of the CDR3 is TGCGCCAGCAGCCAAGGAGGTGCGGGCACTGAAGCTTTCTTT.

In its sample, this clonotype was seen many times. The chain recombines TRBV7-8 with TRBJ1-1, with D unresolved. The CDR3 contains 15 residues. Trimming pared 5 bases from V and 0 bases from J, leaving 13 bases between. Germline V gene sequence: CDR1 SGHVS, CDR2 FQNEAQ. The CDR3 is CASSPRTVMNTEAFF. The CDR3 DNA is TGTGCCAGCAGCCCTCGGACGGTCATGAACACTGAAGCTTTCTTT. The whole variable domain, filled in from reference TRBV7-8 and TRBJ1-1, reads GAGVSQSPRYKVAKRGQDVALRCDPISGHVSLFWYQQALGQGPEFLTYFQNEAQLDKSGLPSDRFFAERPEGSVSTLKIQRTQQEDSAVYLCASSPRTVMNTEAFFGQGTRLTVV.

This clonotype came up many times. The chain has TRBV13 and TRBJ2-7; 9 nucleotides match TRBD2. The CDR3 is 15 residues long. CDR1 and CDR2 (germline): PRHDT, FYEKMQ (reference sequence). V dropped 5 bases and J dropped 5; count of bases not matched to a gene: 10. The CDR3 here is CASSPRLAGIDEQYF. CDR3 nucleotide sequence: TGTGCCAGCAGCCCCAGGCTAGCGGGAATAGACGAGCAGTACTTC.

This clonotype was found a few times. The rearrangement uses TRBV29-1 and TRBJ2-3, with D tentatively TRBD1 or TRBD2 (5 bases each). Trimming took 3 bases from V and 5 from J, leaving 12 bases between them. The CDR3 is made up of 13 amino acids. The germline V gene encodes CDR1 SQVTM and CDR2 ANQGSEA. Here the CDR3 DNA reads TGCAGCGTTGAGGGGCTGGGGAGAGATACGCAGTATTTT. It translates to CSVEGLGRDTQYF.

V and J are TRBV7-2 and TRBJ2-1; TRBD1 matches 7 bases. J was trimmed by 6 bases and V by 5 bases; bases with no gene match: 16. This CDR3 spans 17 amino acids. Per the germline V gene, CDR1 is SGHTA and CDR2 is FQGNSA. In nucleotides, the CDR3 is TGTGCCAGCAGCCTAGGGGGCGGCGGCTTTAGGGCCAATGAGCAGTTCTTC. The encoded protein is CASSLGGGGFRANEQFF.

This clonotype was counted ten times or more. This chain links TRBV2 with TRBJ1-2; D not certain. The V gene's germline CDR1 is SNHLY and CDR2 FYNNEI. V lost 7 bases and J 4 bases, leaving 10 bases between the germline ends. This CDR3 comprises 12 residues. The CDR3 spells CASKPQAYGYTF. The CDR3 nucleotides read TGTGCCAGCAAACCTCAGGCCTATGGCTACACCTTC.

This clonotype was seen many times. The V gene is TRBV20-1, the J gene TRBJ1-4, with D possibly TRBD1 on 5 matching bases. The CDR3 is 14 amino acids. V lost 5 bases, J lost 7 bases, and 17 bases lay in between. The germline CDR1 and CDR2 sequences are DFQATT and SNEGSKA (reference sequence). This CDR3 is CSAGGGQGGEKLFF. The CDR3 DNA sequence: TGCAGTGCTGGAGGCGGGCAGGGCGGTGAAAAACTGTTTTTT.

At least ten counts were recorded for this clonotype. This chain uses TRBV2 with TRBJ2-7; D unresolved. The CDR3 covers 15 residues. Per germline, CDR1 SNHLY and CDR2 FYNNEI. V was trimmed by 3 bases and J by 2 bases, leaving 14 bases between them. The CDR3 sequence is CASSDVPSDAYEQYF. For the CDR3, the DNA is TGTGCCAGCAGTGACGTACCTTCAGACGCCTACGAGCAGTACTTC.

The V gene is TRBV7-9, the J gene TRBJ1-5; D is perhaps TRBD1 (5 bases). The CDR3 contains 15 residues. CDR1 is SEHNR, CDR2 FQNEAQ, per germline (reference sequence). V gave up 4 bases and J gave up 1 base, with 11 bases separating them. Written as DNA, the CDR3 is TGTGCCAGCAGCTACTATCGGGACAGCAATCAGCCCCAGCATTTT. It yields the protein CASSYYRDSNQPQHF.

In its sample, this clonotype was seen a few times. This chain's CDR3 is CASSLGSTRDMELFF. Written as DNA, the CDR3 is TGTGCCAGCAGCTTAGGGTCGACTAGGGATATGGAGCTGTTTTTT. The rearrangement links TRBV7-6 to TRBJ2-2; D may be TRBD2 (6 bases). Germline CDR1 and CDR2: SGHVS and FNYEAQ. The length of the CDR3 is 15 residues. Trimming cost V 1 base and J 10 bases, with 16 bases left between them.

The chain employs TRBV4-1 and TRBJ2-7; D not resolved. The V and J ends lost 6 bases and 2 bases respectively, with 14 bases between them. This CDR3 has 14 amino acids. The germline CDR1 and CDR2 sequences are MGHRA and YSYEKL. The CDR3 DNA reads as TGCGCCAGCAGTCAAACGTCCCAGGCCTACGAGCAGTACTTC. This sequence encodes CASSQTSQAYEQYF.

The chain couples TRBV9 to TRBJ1-2, with no clear D. Per the germline V gene, CDR1 is SGDLS and CDR2 is YYNGEE. V was trimmed by 0 bases and J by 8 bases, leaving 11 bases between them. The CDR3 has 13 residues. CDR3 in DNA: TGTGCCAGCAGCGTAGATGGCGGACGAGGCTACACCTTC. Encoded protein: CASSVDGGRGYTF.

At least ten counts were recorded for this clonotype. The chain links TRBV5-1 to TRBJ2-3; D unresolved. The CDR3 contains 16 residues. Germline assignment: CDR1 SGHRS and CDR2 YFSETQ. V lost 0 bases to trimming and J lost 0 bases, with 11 bases between them. The CDR3 reads CASSLGEASSTDTQYF. In DNA, the CDR3 is TGCGCCAGCAGCTTGGGTGAGGCCTCAAGCACAGATACGCAGTATTTT.

This clonotype came up many times. V is TRBV12-3 or TRBV12-4 and J is TRBJ1-5, with D possibly being TRBD1 (6 bases). The CDR3 length is 15 residues. Trimming took off 6 bases at V and 1 base at J, with 13 bases between the two ends. DNA for the CDR3: TGTGCCAGCAGGTTGGGACACCTCAGCAATCAGCCCCAGCATTTT. This translates into CASRLGHLSNQPQHF.

In its sample, this clonotype was seen many times. This chain joins TRBV2 and TRBJ2-2; the D is unclear. Germline assignment: CDR1 SNHLY and CDR2 FYNNEI. The CDR3 is 13 residues long. The ends were cut back, 5 bases at V and 4 bases at J, with 8 bases in the middle. The CDR3: CASSFSSTGELFF. DNA for the CDR3: TGTGCCAGCAGTTTCAGTTCCACCGGGGAGCTGTTTTTT.

The chain employs TRBV12-3 or TRBV12-4 and TRBJ2-7, with 8 positions matching TRBD1. The CDR3 extends over 15 amino acids. V was clipped by 1 base and J by 2 bases; unmatched bases: 4. CDR3 protein: CASSLGTGHAYEQYF. CDR3 nucleotide sequence: TGTGCCAGCAGTTTAGGGACAGGGCACGCCTACGAGCAGTACTTC.

This clonotype appeared many times. The genes are TRBV15 and TRBJ2-3, with 8 bases aligning to TRBD2. The germline V gene encodes CDR1 LNHNV and CDR2 YYDKDF (reference sequence). The V gene end was trimmed by 4 bases and the J gene end by 0 bases; junction bases not matched to a gene: 3. The CDR3 has 15 amino acids. The CDR3 reads CATSTSSGSTDTQYF. CDR3 sequence (DNA): TGTGCCACCAGCACCTCTAGCGGGAGCACAGATACGCAGTATTTT.

This clonotype was seen a single time. This may stem from a read error, because a much larger clone lies one nucleotide away. The chain couples TRBV7-8 to TRBJ2-3; no clear D. The CDR3 contains 15 residues. The germline CDR1 and CDR2 sequences are SGHVS and FQNEAQ. CDR3 amino acids: CTSSLVSGYTDTQYF. CDR3 nucleotide sequence: TGTACCAGCAGCTTAGTGTCTGGATACACAGATACGCAGTATTTT.

Points on this clonotype: Possible read error: a much larger clone is one base away. V usage is TRBV12-3 or TRBV12-4 and J usage is TRBJ1-1, with D tentatively TRBD1 (5 bases). The length of the CDR3 is 14 residues. The V and J ends lost 5 bases and 4 bases respectively, with 14 bases between them. The CDR3 DNA reads TGTGCCAGCAGTACGACAGCCCAGAGCACTGAAGCTTTCTTT. Its translation is CASSTTAQSTEAFF.

In this sample, this clonotype turned up a few times. The rearrangement uses TRBV3-1 and TRBJ2-7; the match to TRBD1 covers 7 bases. Trimming removed 10 bases from V and 7 bases from J; junction bases left unmatched: 10. The CDR3 runs to 12 residues. Germline loops: CDR1 LGHDT, CDR2 YNNKEL (reference sequence). CDR3 protein: CAISTGQGEQYF. The CDR3 nucleotides read TGTGCCATCTCGACAGGGCAAGGGGAGCAGTACTTC.

This clonotype was counted many times. The chain employs TRBV12-3 or TRBV12-4 and TRBJ2-1, with D possibly being TRBD1 or TRBD2 (5 bases each). V dropped 5 bases and J dropped 3 bases, with 11 bases sitting between them. This CDR3 is 14 amino acids long. The CDR3 protein is CASSRDENYNEQFF. CDR3 in DNA: TGTGCCAGCAGTCGGGACGAGAACTACAATGAGCAGTTCTTC.

This clonotype was seen more than once but under ten times. The chain joins TRBV7-9 to TRBJ2-3, with a possible D match to TRBD1 (5 bases). This CDR3 has 14 residues. Trimming took off 10 bases at V and 2 bases at J, with 16 bases between the two ends. Per the germline V gene, CDR1 is SEHNR and CDR2 is FQNEAQ (reference sequence). The CDR3 nucleotides read TGTGCCACTAGTTGGGGCCTCTCCACAGATACGCAGTATTTT. Its protein product is CATSWGLSTDTQYF.

This clonotype was seen a handful of times. The CDR3: CASSAGQGVIQNIQYF. In DNA form, the CDR3 reads TGTGCCAGCAGCGCAGGACAGGGCGTCATTCAAAACATTCAGTACTTC. The chain recombines TRBV7-8 with TRBJ2-4; TRBD1 matches at 8 bases. There are 16 residues in the CDR3. J lost 5 bases, V lost 5 bases, and 11 bases had no gene match. Germline assignment: CDR1 SGHVS and CDR2 FQNEAQ.